This T cell receptor beta chain is drawn from a study of regulatory T cells in long-lasting Graves disease. Comment on this clonotype: Its matching antigen is unknown.

Construction of TCR beta libraries relied on iRepertoire HTBI primers and on Arm-PCR targeting CDR3 regions. TCRdb reprocessed the multiplex PCR reads via MiXCR and lists one record per CDR3 protein. The top ten hold less than 9% of the sample, which has around 510,000 distinct CDR3 sequences, more than 20% seen once. Study results and limitations: Persistent-disease Graves' patients showed less TCR diversity than new cases.

Regarding time point: persistent/refractory GD, antithyroid drugs over 5 years with positive TRAb. TCR sequences were obtained from RNA taken from PBMCs. This CDR3 region has 10 residues. Between the trimmed V and J ends, which lost 2 bases and 15 bases, there was a span of 9 bases. The germline gives CDR1 SGHTS, CDR2 YDEGEE. The chain joins TRBV5-8 to TRBJ2-4; no reliable D call. This sequence originates from a female donor with Graves disease. The specimen was peripheral blood mononuclear cells (PBMCs), collected when the disease was refractory, from a patient treated with antithyroid drugs. In DNA, the CDR3 is TGTGCCAGCAGCTTCTGGGGAAGGTACTTC. It translates to CASSFWGRYF. The variable domain in full, with the rest retrieved from reference TRBV5-8 and TRBJ2-4, is EAGVTQSPTHLIKTRGQQATLRCSPISGHTSVYWYQQALGLGLQFLLWYDEGEERNRGNFPPRFSGRQFPNYSSELNVNALELEDSALYLCASSFWGRYFGAGTRLSVL.